A selection of T cell receptor beta chains follows, all from one sample in a study of cytomegalovirus exposure and HLA in healthy donors. TCRdb's table, derived via immunoSEQ multiplex PCR, lists solely in-frame clones and lacks some. The sample holds some 70,000 clones, 68% seen once. The sample consisted of PBMCs. These receptors came from a woman in her twenties or thirties in good health and CMV-seronegative. The conserved cysteine and the conserved F or W are not part of the CDR3 here. Each record gives: CDR3 length, V gene, CDR3 protein.

12	TRBV29-1	SGEGTGMNTEAF
14	TRBV6-6	ASSIRGQGIGTEAF
12	TRBV7-9	AKESGTGSNEQF
12	TRBV28	ASSADRAGNTIY
13	TRBV2	ASTLTRTETYEQY
10	TRBV29-1	SVAGTFYEQY
14	TRBV4-2	ASSQDPGTSRETQY
11	TRBV5-6	ASSFLAIYEQY
13	TRBV7-8	ASSLEGPLNTEAF
14	TRBV2	ASSAGPGALGTEAF
12	TRBV7-2	ASSPDRVGQPQH
12	TRBV29-1	SVEGTGEPDTQY
11	TRBV5-4	ASSGTGPGIPF
13	TRBV27	ASGLPGTGIYEQY
10	TRBV30	AWSVTRDEQF
12	TRBV25-1	ASNQGGGLDGYT
13	TRBV7-2	ASSRTRGEGETQY
12	TRBV4-2	ASSQGLAGDTQY
12	TRBV6-6	ASSYGQGRYEQY
13	TRBV4-1	ASSQDGRYTGELF
16	TRBV6-1	ASSEATRQDRRTDTQY
12	TRBV6-5	ASSPDRTNQPQH
11	TRBV5-4	ASSVGLSYEQY
13	TRBV2	ASSDGQGGSTEAF